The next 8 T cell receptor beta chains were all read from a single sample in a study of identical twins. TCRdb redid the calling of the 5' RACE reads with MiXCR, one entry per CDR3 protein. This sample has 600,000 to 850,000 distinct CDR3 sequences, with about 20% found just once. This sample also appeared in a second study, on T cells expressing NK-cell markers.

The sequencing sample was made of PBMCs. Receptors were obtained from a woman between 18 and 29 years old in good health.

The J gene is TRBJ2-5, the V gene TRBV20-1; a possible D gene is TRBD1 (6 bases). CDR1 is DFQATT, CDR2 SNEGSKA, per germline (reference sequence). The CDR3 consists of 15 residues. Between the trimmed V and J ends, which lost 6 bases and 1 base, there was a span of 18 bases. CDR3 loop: CSAVKGGGGQETQYF. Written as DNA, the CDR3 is TGCAGTGCCGTCAAGGGTGGGGGCGGCCAAGAGACCCAGTACTTC.

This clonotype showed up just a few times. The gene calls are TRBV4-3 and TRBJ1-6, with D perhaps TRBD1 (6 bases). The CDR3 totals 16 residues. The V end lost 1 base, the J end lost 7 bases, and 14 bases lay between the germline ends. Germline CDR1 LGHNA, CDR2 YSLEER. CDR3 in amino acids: CASSQAGVKTNSPLHF. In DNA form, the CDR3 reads TGCGCCAGCAGCCAAGCAGGGGTGAAAACCAATTCACCCCTCCACTTT.

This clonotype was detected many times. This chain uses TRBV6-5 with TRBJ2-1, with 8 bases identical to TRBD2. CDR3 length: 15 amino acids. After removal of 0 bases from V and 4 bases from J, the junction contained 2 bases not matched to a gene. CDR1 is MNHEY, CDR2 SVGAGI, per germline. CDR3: CASSYSGGDYNEQFF. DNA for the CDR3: TGTGCCAGCAGTTACTCCGGGGGGGATTACAATGAGCAGTTCTTC.

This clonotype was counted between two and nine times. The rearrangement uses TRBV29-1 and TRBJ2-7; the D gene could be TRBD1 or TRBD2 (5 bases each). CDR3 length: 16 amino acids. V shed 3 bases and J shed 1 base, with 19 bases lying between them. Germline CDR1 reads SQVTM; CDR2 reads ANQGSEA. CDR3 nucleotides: TGCAGCGTTGACCTCCGAGCGGCAAGGGGATCCTACGAGCAGTACTTC. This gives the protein CSVDLRAARGSYEQYF.

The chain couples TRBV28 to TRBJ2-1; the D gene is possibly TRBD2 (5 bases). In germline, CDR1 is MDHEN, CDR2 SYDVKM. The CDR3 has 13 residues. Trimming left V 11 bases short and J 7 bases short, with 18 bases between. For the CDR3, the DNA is TGTGCCTCCAGCATCGGGGTGGCAAATGAGCAGTTCTTC. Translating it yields CASSIGVANEQFF.

The CDR3: CASSLGFRTRGLSSTDTQYF. CDR3 sequence (DNA): TGTGCCAGCAGCTTAGGGTTCCGCACCCGAGGGTTATCGAGCACAGATACGCAGTATTTT. The J gene is TRBJ2-3, the V gene TRBV11-1; possible D gene TRBD2, 5 bases. The CDR3 spans 20 residues. Trimming pared 1 base from V and 0 bases from J, leaving 23 bases between. Germline CDR1 is SGHAT and CDR2 is FQDESV (reference sequence).

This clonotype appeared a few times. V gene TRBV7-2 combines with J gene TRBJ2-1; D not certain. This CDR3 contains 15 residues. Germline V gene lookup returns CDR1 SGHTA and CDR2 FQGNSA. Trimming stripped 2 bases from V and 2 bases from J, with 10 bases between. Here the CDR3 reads CASSLRTSTYNEQFF. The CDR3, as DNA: TGTGCCAGCAGCTTACGTACTTCGACCTACAATGAGCAGTTCTTC.

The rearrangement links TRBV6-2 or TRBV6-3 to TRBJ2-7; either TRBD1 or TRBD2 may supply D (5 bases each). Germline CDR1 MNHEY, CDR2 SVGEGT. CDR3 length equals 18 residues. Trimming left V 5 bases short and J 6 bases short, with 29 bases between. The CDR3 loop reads CASSLLESTARGFFEQYF. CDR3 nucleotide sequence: TGTGCCAGCAGTCTTTTAGAATCGACAGCCCGCGGGTTCTTCGAGCAGTACTTC.